The 21 T cell receptor beta chains below were found in one sample sequenced in a study of blood T cell repertoires in COVID-19. The data were produced by immunoSEQ multiplex PCR, yet TCRdb's version contains in-frame clones alone and is incomplete. The sample has about 380,000 clones; around nine tenths are singletons. The sample comprised PBMCs or T cells enriched from blood (not recorded which). These receptors came from a woman between 18 and 29 years old who had recovered from COVID-19.

The rearrangement joins TRBV6-5 to TRBJ2-3; no clear D. The germline V and J ends were trimmed by 2 bases and 5 bases, with 14 bases remaining between them. The germline V gene encodes CDR1 MNHEY and CDR2 SVGAGI. The CDR3 consists of 15 residues. CDR3 in amino acids: CASSYTPKSGDTQYF. CDR3 sequence (DNA): TGTGCCAGCAGTTACACACCTAAATCAGGAGATACGCAGTATTTT.

This chain links TRBV29-1 with TRBJ2-7; D is possibly TRBD1 (6 bases). V lost 2 bases to trimming and J lost 2 bases, with 13 bases between them. The germline gives CDR1 SQVTM, CDR2 ANQGSEA. The CDR3 sequence is 14 residues long. The DNA for the CDR3 is TGCAGCGTTGAAAGGGCCGGGACACCCTACGAGCAGTACTTC. Translating gives CSVERAGTPYEQYF.

This chain links TRBV27 with TRBJ2-2; tentative D call: TRBD1 (6 bases). CDR3 size: 16 residues. The germline gives CDR1 MNHEY, CDR2 SMNVEV (reference sequence). V lost 4 bases and J lost 0, with 12 bases in between. CDR3 sequence reads: CASSSKQGTNTGELFF. DNA of the CDR3: TGTGCCAGCAGTTCAAAACAGGGTACGAACACCGGGGAGCTGTTTTTT.

The chain uses TRBV7-8 and TRBJ2-2, with 13 bases lining up with TRBD2. The CDR3 runs 17 residues. From germline, CDR1 is SGHVS and CDR2 FQNEAQ. Trimming cost V 6 bases and J 5 bases; bases outside gene matches: 9. CDR3 DNA sequence: TGTGCCAGCAGGCCCACTAGCGGGGGGGCCGGAACCGGGGAGCTGTTTTTT. It is translated as CASRPTSGGAGTGELFF.

The chain combines TRBV2 with TRBJ1-5; weak D call: TRBD1 (6 bases). V lost 7 bases and J 6 bases, leaving 16 bases between the germline ends. CDR3 size: 14 residues. CDR1 and CDR2 from the germline V gene are SNHLY and FYNNEI. In DNA, the CDR3 is TGTGCCAGCACCACCGACAGGTATCTTCAGCCCCAGCATTTT. Protein sequence: CASTTDRYLQPQHF.

This sequence joins TRBV18 and TRBJ1-4; D unresolved. Germline CDR1 is KGHSH and CDR2 is LQKENI. V was trimmed by 8 bases and J by 7 bases, leaving 8 bases between them. The CDR3 totals 11 residues. The CDR3 nucleotides are TGTGCCAGCCTGAGAGGTGAAAAACTGTTTTTT. It encodes CASLRGEKLFF.

This clone was observed a few times. The gene calls are TRBV6-1 and TRBJ1-2; TRBD1 matches at 7 bases. After removal of 2 bases from V and 8 bases from J, the junction contained 11 bases not matched to a gene. This CDR3 is 15 amino acids long. Germline V gene lookup returns CDR1 MNHNS and CDR2 SASEGT. Written as DNA, the CDR3 is TGTGCCAGCAGTGAAAGGGACAGCGAAACGAGGGGCTACACCTTC. Translation gives CASSERDSETRGYTF.

J is TRBJ1-2 and V is TRBV2; D is ambiguous. From germline, CDR1 is SNHLY and CDR2 FYNNEI. This CDR3 is built from 9 residues. Trimming pared 8 bases from V and 7 bases from J, leaving 5 bases between. CDR3 in amino acids: CASPSGYTF. CDR3 nucleotides: TGTGCCAGCCCTTCTGGCTACACCTTC.

The chain couples TRBV18 to TRBJ2-7; weak D call: TRBD1 (6 bases). CDR3 length: 13 residues. Deletions cut 3 bases from V and 2 bases from J, with 8 bases between. Germline V gene data show CDR1 as KGHSH and CDR2 as LQKENI. As DNA, the CDR3 is TGTGCCAGCTCACCCGGGACAACCTACGAGCAGTACTTC. This encodes CASSPGTTYEQYF.

This clone appeared many times. Other DNA sequences from this sample encode an identical CDR3 as well. This chain uses TRBV6-2 or TRBV6-3 with TRBJ1-1; D gene uncertain. The CDR3 extends over 14 amino acids. With 1 base removed from V and 3 bases from J, the gap between germline ends came to 9 bases. Per germline, CDR1 MNHEY and CDR2 SVGEGT. CDR3 sequence (DNA): TGTGCCAGCAGTTACTACGCAGGCGACACTGAAGCTTTCTTT. It specifies CASSYYAGDTEAFF.

A few counts support this clone. The rearrangement joins TRBV9 to TRBJ2-7, with unresolved D. The CDR3 covers 14 residues. The germline V and J ends were trimmed by 0 bases and 1 base, with 8 bases remaining between them. Germline V gene data show CDR1 as SGDLS and CDR2 as YYNGEE. The CDR3 sequence: CASSVVPGSYEQYF. The CDR3 nucleotides read TGTGCCAGCAGCGTAGTTCCGGGTTCCTACGAGCAGTACTTC.

The sample holds a few counts of this clone. The J gene is TRBJ2-3, the V gene TRBV7-2; the D is unclear. There are 12 residues in the CDR3. Germline CDR1 and CDR2: SGHTA and FQGNSA. V lost 5 bases to trimming and J lost 0 bases, with 3 bases between them. The CDR3 sequence is CASSLSTDTQYF. The CDR3 coding sequence is TGTGCCAGCAGCCTCAGCACAGATACGCAGTATTTT.

The chain has TRBV7-9 and TRBJ2-7; TRBD1 aligns across 12 bases. CDR1 is SEHNR and CDR2 is FQNEAQ in the germline V gene (reference sequence). V gave up 0 bases and J gave up 6 bases; unmatched junction bases: 3. The CDR3 is 15 amino acids. DNA for the CDR3: TGTGCCAGCAGCTTAGCGGGACAGGGGGCCGGCGAGCAGTACTTC. It codes for CASSLAGQGAGEQYF.

The gene calls are TRBV5-1 and TRBJ1-4; D might be TRBD1 (6 bases). Deletions cut 1 base from V and 7 bases from J, with 11 bases between. CDR1 SGHRS and CDR2 YFSETQ come from the germline V gene. This CDR3 comprises 14 residues. CDR3 loop: CASSLSAGAEKLFF. The CDR3 region has the DNA TGCGCCAGCAGCTTGTCTGCAGGGGCTGAAAAACTGTTTTTT.

The chain combines TRBV10-3 with TRBJ2-2; D might be TRBD1 (6 bases). CDR1 and CDR2 (germline): ENHRY, SYGVKD. This CDR3 has 15 residues. V was pared by 7 bases and J by 1 base, with 13 bases between. The CDR3 DNA reads TGTGCCATCAATACCGGGACACGGAACACCGGGGAGCTGTTTTTT. Translated, it gives CAINTGTRNTGELFF.

To note about this clone: At one of its ends the junction is not consistent with the germline gene, which may arise from a read error. The chain couples TRBV4-3 to TRBJ2-7, with 9 bases that match TRBD1. The germline V gene has CDR1 LGHNA and CDR2 YSLEER. The CDR3 contains 13 residues. The CDR3 reads CASSQDRGYEQCF. Here the CDR3 DNA reads TGCGCCAGCAGCCAGGACAGGGGCTACGAGCAGTGCTTC.

This CDR3 is CASRQQGVGYEKLFF. The CDR3 nucleotides are TGCGCCAGCAGACAACAGGGAGTCGGATATGAAAAACTGTTTTTT. This chain uses TRBV5-1 with TRBJ1-4; tentative D call: TRBD1 (6 bases). CDR1 and CDR2 (germline): SGHRS, YFSETQ. V lost 5 bases and J 6 bases, leaving 17 bases between the germline ends. This CDR3 is 15 amino acids long. Full variable domain (remainder filled in from reference TRBV5-1 and TRBJ1-4): KAGVTQTPRYLIKTRGQQVTLSCSPISGHRSVSWYQQTPGQGLQFLFEYFSETQRNKGNFPGRFSGRQFSNSRSEMNVSTLELGDSALYLCASRQQGVGYEKLFFGSGTQLSVL.

Points on this clone: One junction end does not reproduce the germline sequence, and a read error may be involved. This chain uses TRBV7-7 with TRBJ1-4; D unclear. The CDR3 runs to 13 residues. Germline lookup yields CDR1 SSHAT and CDR2 FNYEAQ (reference sequence). Here the CDR3 DNA reads TGTGCTAGCAGCTCGTCGTTTGGCGAAAAACTGTTTTTT. It codes for CASSSSFGEKLFF.

The V call is TRBV2, the J call TRBJ1-5; D perhaps matches TRBD1 (5 bases). The V gene lost 10 bases and the J gene lost 4 bases, with 11 bases spanning the gap. Germline V gene sequence: CDR1 SNHLY, CDR2 FYNNEI. The CDR3 length is 12 residues. The CDR3 coding sequence is TGTGCCACAGGGCCGAGAAATCAGCCCCAGCATTTT. Its protein is CATGPRNQPQHF.

The V call is TRBV30, the J call TRBJ1-1, with D perhaps matching TRBD1 (5 bases). CDR3 length: 11 residues. From germline, CDR1 is GTSNPN and CDR2 SVGIG (reference sequence). V shed 4 bases and J shed 4 bases, with 7 bases lying between them. The DNA for the CDR3 is TGTGCCTGGAACCAGGGCACTGAAGCTTTCTTT. This sequence encodes CAWNQGTEAFF.

The rearrangement links TRBV3-1 (or the pseudogene TRBV3-2) to TRBJ2-5; 10 nucleotides align to TRBD2. V was pared by 0 bases and J by 1 base, with 2 bases of the junction left unmatched. The germline V gene has CDR1 LGHDT and CDR2 YNNKEL (reference sequence). The CDR3 loop spans 16 amino acids. As DNA, the CDR3 is TGTGCCAGCAGCCAAGAAGCGGGGGGGTTCCAAGAGACCCAGTACTTC. Translation: CASSQEAGGFQETQYF.